These 27 T cell receptor beta chains originate from one sample sequenced in a study of immune evolution from preneoplasia to lung adenocarcinoma (dated by TCRdb to about 2021). The library came from the immunoSEQ multiplex PCR assay. Drawn from immuneACCESS, this table holds only the in-frame rearrangements with V and J called that TCRdb kept. Clones are partly lost; checked studies trace under half to an unresolved V gene and leave the rest unexplained. This sample holds 9,500 to 15,000 clones; about 84% were observed only once. About 4% of the sample is taken by the ten largest. The source material was FFPE tissue from an adenomatous hyperplasia lung lesion. In the paper's terms, the cell subset or site label means: atypical adenomatous hyperplasia (AAH), lung preneoplasia. These receptors originate from a person aged 50-75 years with lung adenocarcinoma.

The chain employs TRBV14 and TRBJ2-2, with TRBD1 matching 7 bases. The CDR3 extends over 17 amino acids. Germline V lookup: CDR1 SGHDN, CDR2 FVKESK. J gave up 4 bases and V 0 bases, and 8 bases lay outside the gene matches. This chain's CDR3 is CASSQDLHRGRTGELFF. The CDR3 nucleotides are TGTGCCAGCAGCCAAGATCTTCACAGGGGTCGCACCGGGGAGCTGTTTTTT.

The chain has TRBV5-1 and TRBJ2-1, with 7 bases matching TRBD2. The CDR3 spans 16 residues. J gave up 10 bases and V 0 bases, and 13 bases lay outside the gene matches. In germline, CDR1 is SGHRS, CDR2 YFSETQ. CDR3 loop: CASSLESAGQSKEQFF. CDR3 bases: TGCGCCAGCAGCTTGGAATCAGCGGGGCAATCGAAAGAGCAGTTCTTC. Full variable domain (missing parts from reference TRBV5-1 and TRBJ2-1): KAGVTQTPRYLIKTRGQQVTLSCSPISGHRSVSWYQQTPGQGLQFLFEYFSETQRNKGNFPGRFSGRQFSNSRSEMNVSTLELGDSALYLCASSLESAGQSKEQFFGPGTRLTVL.

The gene calls are TRBV5-6 and TRBJ2-7; 13 nucleotides align to TRBD2. V gave up 5 bases and J gave up 11 bases; unmatched junction bases: 4. The CDR3 is 12 amino acids. The germline V gene has CDR1 SGHDT and CDR2 YYEEEE. Here the CDR3 DNA reads TGTGCCAGCAGGGTAGGACTAGCGGGAGAGTACTTC. Protein: CASRVGLAGEYF.

CDR3 region: CASSPFSGGGYGYTF. The DNA for the CDR3 is TGTGCCAGCAGCCCCTTTTCGGGAGGTGGTTATGGCTACACCTTC. V is TRBV9 and J is TRBJ1-2; D not resolved. V lost 4 bases and J 5 bases, leaving 18 bases between the germline ends. CDR1 and CDR2 from the germline V gene are SGDLS and YYNGEE. This CDR3 region has 15 residues.

V gene TRBV27 combines with J gene TRBJ2-7; D not resolved. Deletions cut 1 base from V and 5 bases from J, with 0 bases between. Germline assignment: CDR1 MNHEY and CDR2 SMNVEV (reference sequence). This CDR3 has 10 residues. DNA of the CDR3: TGTGCCAGCAGTTTATACGAGCAGTACTTC. This translates into CASSLYEQYF.

Only one count was recorded for this clone. The chain combines TRBV28 with TRBJ1-3, with 7 bases aligning to TRBD1. The CDR3 loop spans 13 amino acids. V trimming: 7 bases; J trimming: 4 bases; junction bases outside the gene matches: 4. Germline V lookup: CDR1 MDHEN, CDR2 SYDVKM. CDR3 protein: CASTTGAGNTIYF. In DNA form, the CDR3 reads TGTGCCAGCACAACAGGGGCGGGAAACACCATATATTTT.

This clone has a handful of counts. The V gene is TRBV7-2, the J gene TRBJ1-1, with D uncertain. Per germline, CDR1 SGHTA and CDR2 FQGNSA. V lost 5 bases and J lost 3, with 10 bases in between. The CDR3 extends over 13 amino acids. The CDR3 region is CASSLQAYTEAFF. CDR3 sequence (DNA): TGTGCCAGCAGCCTCCAGGCGTACACTGAAGCTTTCTTT.

This clone was counted once. This chain uses TRBV10-2 with TRBJ1-4; D not certain. Trimming left V 3 bases short and J 3 bases short, with 20 bases between. This CDR3 comprises 18 residues. Per germline, CDR1 WSHSY and CDR2 SAAADI. The chain's CDR3 is CASSEVGDVQLANEKLFF. The CDR3 nucleotides are TGCGCCAGCAGTGAAGTTGGCGACGTGCAATTAGCTAATGAAAAACTGTTTTTT.

The chain uses TRBV11-2 and TRBJ2-5, with D hard to call. The V end lost 5 bases, the J end lost 4 bases, and 8 bases lay between the germline ends. This CDR3 contains 12 residues. Germline values: CDR1 SGHAT, CDR2 FQNNGV. CDR3 in amino acids: CASSPELETQYF. The CDR3 nucleotides are TGTGCCAGCAGCCCTGAGCTAGAGACCCAGTACTTC.

The chain has TRBV7-8 and TRBJ2-7; maybe TRBD1 (5 bases). V lost 0 bases and J 2 bases, leaving 11 bases between the germline ends. Germline CDR1 SGHVS, CDR2 FQNEAQ. The CDR3 covers 15 residues. The CDR3 reads CASSLAGRGTYEQYF. The CDR3 DNA is TGTGCCAGCAGCTTAGCGGGAAGGGGCACCTACGAGCAGTACTTC. The full variable domain, rest sourced from reference TRBV7-8 and TRBJ2-7, is GAGVSQSPRYKVAKRGQDVALRCDPISGHVSLFWYQQALGQGPEFLTYFQNEAQLDKSGLPSDRFFAERPEGSVSTLKIQRTQQEDSAVYLCASSLAGRGTYEQYFGPGTRLTVT.

The chain carries TRBV6-1 and TRBJ1-2, with 10 bases lining up with TRBD1. V gave up 3 bases and J gave up 4 bases; unmatched junction bases: 5. CDR1 MNHNS and CDR2 SASEGT come from the germline V gene. The CDR3 consists of 15 residues. The CDR3 region is CASSDTGTGVYGYTF. The CDR3 region has the DNA TGTGCCAGCAGTGACACTGGGACAGGGGTCTATGGCTACACCTTC.

V usage is TRBV28 and J usage is TRBJ1-2; 8 nucleotides line up with TRBD1. Germline lookup yields CDR1 MDHEN and CDR2 SYDVKM. This CDR3 region has 14 residues. Germline trimming cut 2 bases from V and 4 bases from J; bases unmatched to any gene: 3. The CDR3 is CASSLTGGSYGYTF. The CDR3 region has the DNA TGTGCCAGCAGTTTAACAGGGGGGAGCTATGGCTACACCTTC.

The gene calls are TRBV6-1 and TRBJ1-2, with 8 nucleotides matching TRBD1. J lost 2 bases, V lost 5 bases, and 4 bases had no gene match. The CDR3 has 14 amino acids. Looked up from germline, CDR1 is MNHNS and CDR2 is SASEGT. The CDR3 here is CASSFGTGNYGYTF. In nucleotides, the CDR3 is TGTGCCAGCAGTTTTGGGACAGGCAACTATGGCTACACCTTC.

The chain carries TRBV7-3 and TRBJ2-1; D is perhaps TRBD1 (6 bases). Germline V CDR1 and CDR2: SGHTA, FQGTGA. V was cut by 6 bases and J by 9 bases, with 21 bases left in between. The CDR3 loop spans 15 amino acids. CDR3 sequence reads: CASSSSPGTLSEQFF. As DNA, the CDR3 is TGTGCCAGCAGTTCGAGTCCCGGGACATTAAGTGAGCAGTTCTTC.

The CDR3 protein is CAISEGIRGAGNTIYF. CDR3 nucleotide sequence: TGTGCCATCAGTGAGGGGATCCGGGGAGCTGGAAACACCATATATTTT. This chain links TRBV10-3 with TRBJ1-3; D remains unclear. The CDR3 is 16 amino acids. Trimming took off 2 bases at V and 2 bases at J, with 13 bases between the two ends. Germline-derived CDR1 and CDR2 are ENHRY and SYGVKD.

This rearrangement joins TRBV6-6 to TRBJ2-5; 7 nucleotides line up with TRBD2. Germline V gene data show CDR1 as MNHNY and CDR2 as SVGAGI (reference sequence). There are 14 residues in the CDR3. V shed 0 bases and J 5 bases; nucleotides not matched to a gene: 3. The CDR3 coding sequence is TGTGCCAGCAGTTACTCTGGGGGAGGGGAGACCCAGTACTTC. This sequence encodes CASSYSGGGETQYF.

This clone is judged large. This sequence joins TRBV7-8 and TRBJ2-5, with 7 positions matching TRBD1. The V gene's germline CDR1 is SGHVS and CDR2 FQNEAQ. The CDR3 length is 16 residues. CDR3 residues: CATADGTGALVETQYF. DNA of the CDR3: TGTGCGACAGCGGATGGTACAGGGGCGTTGGTAGAGACCCAGTACTTC.

The rearrangement uses TRBV7-6 and TRBJ2-3, with 8 bases identical to TRBD2. There are 16 residues in the CDR3. V lost 1 base to trimming and J lost 0 bases; unmatched junction nucleotides: 3. Germline assignment: CDR1 SGHVS and CDR2 FNYEAQ. CDR3 coding DNA: TGTGCCAGCAGCTTAGAGGCTAGCGGGAGCACAGATACGCAGTATTTT. It is translated as CASSLEASGSTDTQYF.

The J gene is TRBJ2-4, the V gene TRBV5-6; D remains ambiguous. The CDR3 contains 15 residues. The germline V and J ends were trimmed by 0 bases and 0 bases, with 7 bases remaining between them. The germline CDR1 and CDR2 sequences are SGHDT and YYEEEE. This chain's CDR3 is CASSLATLAKNIQYF. The CDR3, as DNA: TGTGCCAGCAGCTTGGCTACGCTAGCCAAAAACATTCAGTACTTC.

The genes are TRBV2 and TRBJ2-3; D is undetermined. V lost 5 bases, J lost 2 bases, and 2 bases lay in between. This CDR3 comprises 11 residues. Germline values: CDR1 SNHLY, CDR2 FYNNEI. The CDR3 sequence: CASSFTDTQYF. CDR3 bases: TGTGCCAGCAGTTTCACAGATACGCAGTATTTT.

The rearrangement joins TRBV6-5 to TRBJ2-7; possibly TRBD2 for D (6 bases). This CDR3 region has 13 residues. Trimming removed 6 bases at V and 10 bases at J, with 19 bases between. Germline values: CDR1 MNHEY, CDR2 SVGAGI. The CDR3 region is CASRFRDSSKQYF. DNA for the CDR3: TGTGCCAGCAGGTTCCGGGACTCCAGTAAACAGTACTTC.

This clone was observed a handful of times. The CDR3 nucleotides are TGTGCCAGCCTGGGGACAGCAGGAAATGAAAAACTGTTTTTT. It codes for CASLGTAGNEKLFF. V gene TRBV2 combines with J gene TRBJ1-4; 7 bases line up with TRBD1. The V and J ends lost 8 bases and 5 bases, in that order; junction bases with no gene match: 8. The V gene's germline CDR1 is SNHLY and CDR2 FYNNEI. The CDR3 spans 14 residues.

This chain uses TRBV19 with TRBJ1-5; the D is unclear. The CDR3 is 14 residues long. Trimming removed 6 bases at V and 5 bases at J, with 14 bases between. The germline V gene has CDR1 LNHDA and CDR2 SQIVND (reference sequence). CDR3 nucleotide sequence: TGTGCCAGTAGAGAATGGGCAGGAGATCAGCCCCAGCATTTT. Translated: CASREWAGDQPQHF.

The chain is built from TRBV1 and TRBJ2-3; no DNA check was done on the table's D call, TRBD2. TRBV1 corresponds to a pseudogene. The CDR3 is 16 residues long. CDR3 residues: CTSSRTSGRAGDTQYF. The CDR3 coding sequence is TGCACCAGCAGCCGTACTAGCGGGAGGGCCGGAGATACGCAGTATTTT.

V usage is TRBV5-6 and J usage is TRBJ2-7; no clear D. The germline V and J ends were trimmed by 2 bases and 7 bases, with 10 bases remaining between them. Germline V gene lookup returns CDR1 SGHDT and CDR2 YYEEEE. This CDR3 is built from 12 residues. The DNA of the CDR3 is TGTGCCAGCAGCTTCGGCCTGGGGGAGCAGTACTTC. Its translation: CASSFGLGEQYF.

The J gene is TRBJ1-5, the V gene TRBV19; the D gene is possibly TRBD1 (6 bases). Germline lookup yields CDR1 LNHDA and CDR2 SQIVND (reference sequence). CDR3 length: 13 residues. V was shortened by 10 bases and J by 6 bases, with 16 bases between the two germline ends. The CDR3 reads CATSSMDSQPQHF. The DNA for the CDR3 is TGTGCCACCAGTAGTATGGACAGTCAGCCCCAGCATTTT.

The V call is TRBV4-1, the J call TRBJ2-7; weak D call: TRBD2 (5 bases). V was cut by 2 bases and J by 7 bases, with 6 bases left in between. The CDR3 consists of 11 residues. Looked up from germline, CDR1 is MGHRA and CDR2 is YSYEKL. This CDR3 is CASSQTGEQYF. The CDR3 DNA reads TGCGCCAGCAGCCAAACGGGAGAGCAGTACTTC.